The 32 T cell receptor beta chains listed next were all sequenced from one sample in a study of CD8+ T cells in alopecia areata. Treatment: oral pan-JAK inhibitor, 5-10 mg twice daily. RNA was extracted and reverse transcribed into cDNA as the sequencing template. The method was immunoSEQ multiplex PCR; TCRdb's version includes in-frame clones alone and lacks a portion of them. The sample yields fewer than 250,000 clones, approximately 60% seen once. Sequences were derived from CD4+ T cells sorted from blood, sampled at week 4, from a patient treated with tofacitinib. The source of these receptors is a human donor with alopecia areata.

The rearrangement links TRBV5-1 to TRBJ2-5, with 9 bases identical to TRBD1. The germline V gene has CDR1 SGHRS and CDR2 YFSETQ. Germline trimming cut 4 bases from V and 6 bases from J; bases unmatched to any gene: 10. The CDR3 extends over 15 amino acids. DNA for the CDR3: TGCGCCAGCAGCCCACCCGGGACAGGGCAAAAGACCCAGTACTTC. Its protein is CASSPPGTGQKTQYF.

CDR3 loop: CAWIGTDTQYF. CDR3 DNA sequence: TGTGCCTGGATTGGTACAGATACGCAGTATTTT. This sequence joins TRBV30 and TRBJ2-3; D is undetermined. V lost 4 bases and J 3 bases, leaving 5 bases between the germline ends. The CDR3 sequence is 11 residues long. The germline CDR1 and CDR2 sequences are GTSNPN and SVGIG (reference sequence).

The rearrangement uses TRBV13 and TRBJ1-2, with TRBD1 matching over 7 bases. Trimming removed 4 bases from V and 1 base from J; junction bases left unmatched: 6. The CDR3 contains 15 residues. Germline lookup yields CDR1 PRHDT and CDR2 FYEKMQ (reference sequence). As DNA, the CDR3 is TGTGCCAGCAGCTCCGGACAGGTCTTTAACTATGGCTACACCTTC. Residues: CASSSGQVFNYGYTF.

The rearrangement joins TRBV29-1 to TRBJ2-3; 14 nucleotides agree with TRBD2. Germline trimming cut 6 bases from V and 5 bases from J; bases unmatched to any gene: 7. The length of the CDR3 is 15 residues. Germline assignment: CDR1 SQVTM and CDR2 ANQGSEA. CDR3 sequence: CSVGTSGSWGDTQYF. In DNA form, the CDR3 reads TGCAGCGTCGGGACTAGCGGGAGCTGGGGAGATACGCAGTATTTT.

The chain couples TRBV5-1 to TRBJ1-1, with D unresolved. The CDR3 has 13 residues. V was shortened by 4 bases and J by 3 bases, with 10 bases between the two germline ends. Per the germline V gene, CDR1 is SGHRS and CDR2 is YFSETQ. CDR3 sequence: CASSRDGYTEAFF. In DNA form, the CDR3 reads TGCGCCAGCAGCCGGGATGGATACACTGAAGCTTTCTTT.

This chain links TRBV5-1 with TRBJ1-5, with a possible D match to TRBD1 (5 bases). Germline CDR1 is SGHRS and CDR2 is YFSETQ. This CDR3 contains 17 residues. Trimming cost V 0 bases and J 1 base, with 14 bases left between them. In DNA, the CDR3 is TGCGCCAGCAGCTTGGTGGAGTTATCAGGGAGCAATCAGCCCCAGCATTTT. Translation gives CASSLVELSGSNQPQHF.

The J gene is TRBJ1-2, the V gene TRBV30; 9 bases are shared with TRBD1. Trimming at V came to 2 bases and at J to 6 bases, leaving 4 bases not matched to a gene. Germline V gene lookup returns CDR1 GTSNPN and CDR2 SVGIG (reference sequence). The CDR3 has 13 amino acids. CDR3 protein: CAWSPDRGHGYTF. DNA of the CDR3: TGTGCCTGGAGTCCGGACAGGGGCCATGGCTACACCTTC.

This clone was seen repeatedly, ten times or more. Distinct nucleotide sequences in the sample also encode this CDR3. The chain employs TRBV28 and TRBJ2-3; 8 nucleotides line up with TRBD1. The CDR3 covers 16 residues. Germline assignment: CDR1 MDHEN and CDR2 SYDVKM. J was trimmed by 0 bases and V by 5 bases; bases with no gene match: 7. CDR3 sequence reads: CASSLNRGISTDTQYF. CDR3 DNA sequence: TGTGCCAGCAGTCTAAACAGGGGGATAAGCACAGATACGCAGTATTTT.

This chain uses TRBV29-1 with TRBJ2-7, with 8 nucleotides matching TRBD1. Trimming took 5 bases from V and 5 from J; bases not matched to a gene: 14. Looked up from germline, CDR1 is SQVTM and CDR2 is ANQGSEA. The CDR3 is made up of 15 amino acids. The CDR3 DNA is TGCAGCGTTTTATTCTTACGGACAGGGTTCAACGAGCAGTACTTC. It is translated as CSVLFLRTGFNEQYF.

V usage is TRBV2 and J usage is TRBJ2-7; TRBD1 matches at 10 bases. Germline V gene data show CDR1 as SNHLY and CDR2 as FYNNEI. The CDR3 is made up of 14 amino acids. The V and J ends lost 6 bases and 3 bases, in that order; junction bases with no gene match: 5. The CDR3 reads CASRGTGDLYEQYF. The CDR3 DNA follows: TGTGCCAGCAGAGGGACAGGGGACCTCTACGAGCAGTACTTC.

This clone was counted a few times. V gene TRBV23-1 combines with J gene TRBJ2-2, with D perhaps matching TRBD1 (5 bases). TRBV23-1 is an open reading frame, and its role is uncertain. The CDR3 length is 13 residues. V was shortened by 3 bases and J by 6 bases, with 8 bases between the two germline ends. Here the CDR3 DNA reads TGCGCCAGCAGTCACCAGGGTTCCGGGGAGCTGTTTTTT. It encodes CASSHQGSGELFF.

The chain recombines TRBV19 with TRBJ2-1; a possible D gene is TRBD1 (6 bases). The germline V gene encodes CDR1 LNHDA and CDR2 SQIVND (reference sequence). This CDR3 is 14 amino acids long. Deletions cut 8 bases from V and 0 bases from J, with 11 bases between. CDR3 amino acids: CASVDRSSYNEQFF. Here the CDR3 DNA reads TGTGCCAGTGTCGACAGGAGCTCCTACAATGAGCAGTTCTTC. Combining the CDR3 with reference TRBV19 and TRBJ2-1 gives the whole variable domain DGGITQSPKYLFRKEGQNVTLSCEQNLNHDAMYWYRQDPGQGLRLIYYSQIVNDFQKGDIAEGYSVSREKKESFPLTVTSAQKNPTAFYLCASVDRSSYNEQFFGPGTRLTVL.

The chain links TRBV30 to TRBJ2-3; D gene unclear. Germline V gene data show CDR1 as GTSNPN and CDR2 as SVGIG (reference sequence). The CDR3 loop spans 13 amino acids. The V gene lost 1 base and the J gene lost 6 bases, with 11 bases spanning the gap. The chain's CDR3 is CAWSELLRDTQYF. The DNA for the CDR3 is TGTGCCTGGAGTGAATTACTTCGGGATACGCAGTATTTT.

The rearrangement joins TRBV9 to TRBJ2-5, with D possibly matching TRBD2 (6 bases). V was pared by 1 base and J by 5 bases, with 15 bases between. Germline CDR1 and CDR2: SGDLS and YYNGEE. The CDR3 totals 15 residues. The CDR3 here is CASSVMAGRSETQYF. The CDR3 DNA is TGTGCCAGCAGCGTAATGGCGGGAAGGTCCGAGACCCAGTACTTC.

This clone was seen a single time. This rearrangement joins TRBV29-1 to TRBJ2-2; D ambiguous. This CDR3 comprises 12 residues. With 7 bases removed from V and 1 base from J, the gap between germline ends came to 7 bases. From germline, CDR1 is SQVTM and CDR2 ANQGSEA. The CDR3 sequence is CSAVQNTGELFF. The CDR3 bases are TGCAGCGCAGTACAGAACACCGGGGAGCTGTTTTTT.

This chain connects TRBV7-2 to TRBJ1-1; no firm D call. V lost 5 bases, J lost 7 bases, and 17 bases lay in between. Germline-derived CDR1 and CDR2 are SGHTA and FQGNSA. The CDR3 extends over 14 amino acids. For the CDR3, the DNA is TGTGCCAGCAGCCAAATCCCGCAGGCCAGTGAAGCTTTCTTT. Protein: CASSQIPQASEAFF.

This clone came up a few times. The gene calls are TRBV11-1 and TRBJ2-5; D could derive from TRBD1 or TRBD2 (5 bases each). Trimming removed 5 bases from V and 2 bases from J, with 12 bases in between. CDR1 is SGHAT, CDR2 FQDESV, per germline (reference sequence). CDR3 length equals 14 residues. As DNA, the CDR3 is TGTGCCAGCAGCAGGGACCTACTACAAGAGACCCAGTACTTC. Amino acid sequence: CASSRDLLQETQYF. Based on the CDR3 plus reference TRBV11-1 and TRBJ2-5, the full variable domain is EAEVAQSPRYKITEKSQAVAFWCDPISGHATLYWYRQILGQGPELLVQFQDESVVDDSQLPKDRFSAERLKGVDSTLKIQPAELGDSAMYLCASSRDLLQETQYFGPGTRLLVL.

CDR3 sequence reads: CSAPRDTEAFF. The DNA for the CDR3 is TGCAGCGCCCCCAGAGACACTGAAGCTTTCTTT. The rearrangement uses TRBV29-1 and TRBJ1-1; no definite D call. This CDR3 is built from 11 residues. Germline V gives CDR1 SQVTM, CDR2 ANQGSEA. V gave up 7 bases and J gave up 3 bases, with 9 bases separating them. The full variable domain, completed using reference TRBV29-1 and TRBJ1-1, is SAVISQKPSRDICQRGTSLTIQCQVDSQVTMMFWYRQQPGQSLTLIATANQGSEATYESGFVIDKFPISRPNLTFSTLTVSNMSPEDSSIYLCSAPRDTEAFFGQGTRLTVV.

J is TRBJ1-1 and V is TRBV30; the D is unclear. CDR1 is GTSNPN, CDR2 SVGIG, per germline (reference sequence). Between the trimmed V and J ends, which lost 2 bases and 6 bases, there was a span of 10 bases. The CDR3 sequence is 12 residues long. CDR3 amino acids: CAWSIGEPEAFF. CDR3 nucleotide sequence: TGTGCCTGGAGTATTGGGGAGCCTGAAGCTTTCTTT.

This chain joins TRBV7-6 and TRBJ1-4; possible D gene TRBD1, 6 bases. The V gene lost 0 bases and the J gene lost 12 bases, with 17 bases spanning the gap. The CDR3 spans 15 residues. Germline CDR1 is SGHVS and CDR2 is FNYEAQ. The CDR3 DNA follows: TGTGCCAGCAGCTTAGCGGGGGCGACCGTCGCGGAACTGTTTTTT. It is translated as CASSLAGATVAELFF.

This sequence joins TRBV29-1 and TRBJ2-1; 7 bases align to TRBD2. V lost 7 bases and J lost 2; bases outside the gene matches: 5. The length of the CDR3 is 13 residues. Germline V gene data show CDR1 as SQVTM and CDR2 as ANQGSEA. CDR3: CSDQAGTYNEQFF. CDR3 DNA sequence: TGCAGCGATCAAGCGGGAACCTACAATGAGCAGTTCTTC.

V and J are TRBV27 and TRBJ2-7; TRBD2 agrees at 10 bases. CDR1 MNHEY and CDR2 SMNVEV come from the germline V gene (reference sequence). The CDR3 is 14 amino acids. The V gene end was trimmed by 5 bases and the J gene end by 3 bases; junction bases not matched to a gene: 4. The CDR3 spells CASSPTSGNYEQYF. The CDR3 DNA sequence: TGTGCCAGCAGTCCCACTAGCGGGAACTACGAGCAGTACTTC.

In regard to this clone: Other DNA sequences within the sample encode an identical CDR3. The chain couples TRBV29-1 to TRBJ2-2; D is ambiguous. Trimming took 6 bases from V and 3 from J, leaving 2 bases between them. The CDR3 consists of 10 residues. Germline lookup yields CDR1 SQVTM and CDR2 ANQGSEA. The CDR3 spells CSVDTGELFF. As DNA, the CDR3 is TGCAGCGTGGACACCGGGGAGCTGTTTTTT.

This chain joins TRBV30 and TRBJ2-3, with a weak D call TRBD2 (5 bases). The CDR3 runs 11 residues. Germline V CDR1 and CDR2: GTSNPN, SVGIG (reference sequence). Between the trimmed V and J ends, which lost 4 bases and 7 bases, there was a span of 9 bases. The CDR3, as DNA: TGTGCCTGGACTAGCTTAAATACGCAGTATTTT. Protein product: CAWTSLNTQYF.

The genes are TRBV4-3 and TRBJ1-1; no clear D gene. V was shortened by 0 bases and J by 4 bases, with 6 bases between the two germline ends. The length of the CDR3 is 13 residues. Germline V gives CDR1 LGHNA, CDR2 YSLEER. DNA of the CDR3: TGCGCCAGCAGCCAAGACGGGATCACTGAAGCTTTCTTT. It yields the protein CASSQDGITEAFF.

The sample holds a few counts of this clone. The chain has TRBV12-5 and TRBJ2-7; D may correspond to TRBD1 or TRBD2 (5 bases each). The CDR3 runs to 13 residues. The germline V gene encodes CDR1 LGHNT and CDR2 FRNRAP. Trimming left V 1 base short and J 4 bases short, with 8 bases between. The CDR3 DNA sequence: TGTGCTAGTGGTTTGGGGTGGGGGTACGAGCAGTACTTC. Translating it yields CASGLGWGYEQYF.

This clone was observed a few times. The chain links TRBV6-5 to TRBJ2-5; D might be TRBD1 (5 bases). Germline V gives CDR1 MNHEY, CDR2 SVGAGI. This CDR3 contains 13 residues. Trimming took off 6 bases at V and 3 bases at J, with 11 bases between the two ends. CDR3 amino acids: CASSPTVKETQYF. The CDR3 nucleotides are TGTGCCAGCAGCCCGACAGTAAAAGAGACCCAGTACTTC.

This clone showed up just once. The CDR3 nucleotides read TGCGCCAGCAGCTCAACCCCGGTCGTCAAGGGGGAGGGTTACGAGCAGTACTTC. Translated: CASSSTPVVKGEGYEQYF. The genes are TRBV5-1 and TRBJ2-7, with D tentatively TRBD2 (7 bases). This CDR3 spans 18 amino acids. The V end was cut by 3 bases, the J end by 4 bases, with 26 bases between. Germline CDR1 reads SGHRS; CDR2 reads YFSETQ.

This clone was detected a few times. The CDR3 DNA reads TGTGCCAGCAGTTACCGGGAGCAGGGCTATGGCTACACCTTC. Residues: CASSYREQGYGYTF. The J gene is TRBJ1-2, the V gene TRBV6-5, with TRBD1 as a possible D gene (5 bases). Germline CDR1 and CDR2: MNHEY and SVGAGI. V lost 2 bases to trimming and J lost 4 bases, with 11 bases between them. The CDR3 sequence is 14 residues long.

This chain links TRBV30 with TRBJ2-3; D gene ambiguous. CDR1 is GTSNPN, CDR2 SVGIG, per germline (reference sequence). The CDR3 runs 14 residues. V gave up 5 bases and J gave up 0 bases, with 12 bases separating them. Here the CDR3 DNA reads TGTGCCTGGTCGCGGAAGCCGAGCACAGATACGCAGTATTTT. Its protein is CAWSRKPSTDTQYF.

This clone has a handful of counts. The chain carries TRBV6-1 and TRBJ2-2, with 7 bases identical to TRBD2. The V gene end was trimmed by 1 base and the J gene end by 9 bases; junction bases not matched to a gene: 5. The CDR3 contains 14 residues. The germline CDR1 and CDR2 sequences are MNHNS and SASEGT. The chain's CDR3 is CASSEDQLAWELFF. The CDR3, as DNA: TGTGCCAGCAGTGAAGACCAACTAGCGTGGGAGCTGTTTTTT.

The V gene is TRBV2, the J gene TRBJ2-5; TRBD2 aligns across 13 bases. The CDR3 extends over 17 amino acids. From germline, CDR1 is SNHLY and CDR2 FYNNEI. V lost 5 bases, J lost 4 bases, and 10 bases stayed unmatched. Here the CDR3 DNA reads TGTGCCAGCAGTCTCGGACTAGCGGGAGTAGCGCGAGAGACCCAGTACTTC. It translates to CASSLGLAGVARETQYF.